This TCR beta chain was observed in a study of identical twins. This clonotype was counted a few times. Its antigen is not identified. A single record per CDR3 protein comes from TCRdb applying MiXCR to the 5' RACE reads. In the table there are more than 650,000 distinct CDR3 sequences, around 6.1% of which are singletons. CDR1 and CDR2 (germline): MNHNS, SASEGT. CDR3 length: 15 amino acids. With 5 bases clipped from V and 2 bases from J, the junction kept 8 bases outside the gene matches. Study results and caveats: Insertions were fewer in abundant cord blood beta clonotypes, whereas memory repertoires showed none of this pattern. Cross-sectional statistical analysis was relied on for the conclusions, without the same donors being followed. The study found excess low generation probability among twin-shared out-of-frame alpha sequences.

The sequencing sample was made of naive T cells sorted from blood. This TCR was sampled from a man between 18 and 35 years old in good health. The chain has TRBV6-1 and TRBJ2-7; 8 nucleotides match TRBD1. CDR3 nucleotide sequence: TGTGCCAGCAGTCTCACGGACAGGGCCACCTACGAGCAGTACTTC. It is translated as CASSLTDRATYEQYF.